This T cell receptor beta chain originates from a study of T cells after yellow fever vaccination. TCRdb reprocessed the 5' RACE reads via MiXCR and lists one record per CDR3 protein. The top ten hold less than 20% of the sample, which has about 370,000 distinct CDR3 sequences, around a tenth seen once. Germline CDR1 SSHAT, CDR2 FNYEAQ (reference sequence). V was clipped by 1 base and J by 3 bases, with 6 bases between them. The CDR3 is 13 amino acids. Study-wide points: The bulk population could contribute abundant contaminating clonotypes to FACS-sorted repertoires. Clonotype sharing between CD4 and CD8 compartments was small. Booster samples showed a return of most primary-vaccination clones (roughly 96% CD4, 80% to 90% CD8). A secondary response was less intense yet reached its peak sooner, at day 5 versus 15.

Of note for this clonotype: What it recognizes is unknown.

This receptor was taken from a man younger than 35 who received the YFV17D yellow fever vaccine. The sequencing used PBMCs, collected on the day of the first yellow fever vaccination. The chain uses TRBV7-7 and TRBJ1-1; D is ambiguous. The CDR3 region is CASSLDAYTEAFF. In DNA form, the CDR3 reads TGTGCCAGCAGCTTAGATGCCTACACTGAAGCTTTCTTT.